The 5 T cell receptor beta chains below come from one sample, sequenced in a study of T-cell memory formation after mild COVID-19. TCRdb independently ran MiXCR on the 5' RACE reads; one entry per CDR3 protein. The sample holds 300,000 to 400,000 distinct CDR3 sequences, roughly an eighth seen once. The source material was PBMCs or a T cell subset sorted from them (not recorded which). The receptors stem from a man aged 18 to 29 who had mild COVID-19 (a few samples of this study predate the infection). Cell type and time point are not known.

This clonotype occurred a few times. DNA for the CDR3: TGTGCCAGCAGTTCTGGACTAGCTGAATCCGATACGCAGTATTTT. This codes for CASSSGLAESDTQYF. This chain links TRBV6-5 with TRBJ2-3; 8 bases fit TRBD2. After removal of 4 bases from V and 6 bases from J, the junction contained 9 bases not matched to a gene. CDR3 length: 15 amino acids. Looked up from germline, CDR1 is MNHEY and CDR2 is SVGAGI.

Only a few counts were recorded for this clonotype. The chain recombines TRBV28 with TRBJ1-1; possibly TRBD1 for D (6 bases). The length of the CDR3 is 13 residues. The V gene's germline CDR1 is MDHEN and CDR2 SYDVKM. V gave up 10 bases and J gave up 1 base, with 13 bases separating them. The CDR3 protein is CATGVGANTEAFF. CDR3 nucleotide sequence: TGTGCCACCGGGGTGGGGGCGAACACTGAAGCTTTCTTT.

This clonotype came up many times. The rearrangement joins TRBV12-3 or TRBV12-4 to TRBJ2-7, with TRBD2 as a possible D gene (6 bases). V was cut by 3 bases and J by 1 base, with 10 bases left in between. The CDR3 length is 14 residues. CDR3: CASSLGLASYEQYF. Written as DNA, the CDR3 is TGTGCCAGCAGTTTGGGCCTAGCGTCCTACGAGCAGTACTTC.

In its sample, this clonotype was seen a few times. V usage is TRBV7-2 and J usage is TRBJ2-7; 10 positions match TRBD2. The CDR3 totals 16 residues. Germline V gene sequence: CDR1 SGHTA, CDR2 FQGNSA. V shed 4 bases, J shed 4 bases, and the junction held 10 bases outside the gene matches. CDR3 sequence: CASSSSLAGVGYEQYF. The CDR3 DNA sequence: TGTGCCAGCAGCTCAAGTCTAGCGGGGGTGGGGTACGAGCAGTACTTC.

A few counts support this clonotype. The chain employs TRBV7-2 and TRBJ1-2; 9 bases map to TRBD1. The CDR3 extends over 12 amino acids. Per germline, CDR1 SGHTA and CDR2 FQGNSA. V shed 11 bases and J 7 bases; nucleotides not matched to a gene: 8. The CDR3 is CAGAGTGFGYTF. The DNA for the CDR3 is TGTGCCGGCGCCGGGACAGGGTTTGGCTACACCTTC.